The sequence of this T cell receptor beta chain was determined in a study of blood T cells in healthy people across ages. Study-wide findings and caveats: Older age went with lower TCR beta diversity per million T cells, in a roughly linear way. Estimated diversity that came from one million T cells was considered an underestimate.

Primers used in a second PCR of roughly 6 to 12 cycles were a sample-barcoded 5' primer and a J-beta primer mix. TCRdb fed the 5' RACE reads into MiXCR, producing one record per CDR3 protein. Here the sample spans about 1.1 million distinct CDR3 sequences, roughly two fifths being singletons. Germline loops: CDR1 MNHEY, CDR2 SMNVEV (reference sequence). V was pared by 4 bases and J by 11 bases, with 11 bases of the junction left unmatched. The CDR3 runs 15 residues. This clonotype was counted between two and nine times. As yet, its antigen is unknown. This receptor was identified in a man younger than 30 in good health. The chain links TRBV27 to TRBJ2-5; 12 bases map to TRBD1. Sequenced: blood. The CDR3 DNA reads TGTGCCAGCAGTTCCCGGGACAGGGGGCGCTTAGGGCAGTACTTC. Its protein product is CASSSRDRGRLGQYF.